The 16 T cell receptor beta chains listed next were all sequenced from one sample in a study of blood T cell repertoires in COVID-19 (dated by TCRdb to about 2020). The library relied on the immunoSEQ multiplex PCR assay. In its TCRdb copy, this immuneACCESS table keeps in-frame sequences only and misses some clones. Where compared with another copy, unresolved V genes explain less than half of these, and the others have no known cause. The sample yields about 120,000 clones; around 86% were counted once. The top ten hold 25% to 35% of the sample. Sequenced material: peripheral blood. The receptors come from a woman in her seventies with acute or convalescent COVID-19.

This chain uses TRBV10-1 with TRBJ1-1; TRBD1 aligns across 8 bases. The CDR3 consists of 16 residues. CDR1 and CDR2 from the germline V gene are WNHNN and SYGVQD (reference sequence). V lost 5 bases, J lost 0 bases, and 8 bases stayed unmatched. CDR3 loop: CASSIMPGGMNTEAFF. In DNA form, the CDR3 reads TGCGCCAGCAGTATTATGCCAGGGGGCATGAACACTGAAGCTTTCTTT.

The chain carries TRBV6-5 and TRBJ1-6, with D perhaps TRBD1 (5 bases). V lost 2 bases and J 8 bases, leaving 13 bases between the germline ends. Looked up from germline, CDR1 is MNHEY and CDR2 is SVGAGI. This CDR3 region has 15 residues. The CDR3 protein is CASSYGRWGDSPLHF. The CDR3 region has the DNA TGTGCCAGCAGTTACGGGCGCTGGGGCGATTCACCCCTCCACTTT.

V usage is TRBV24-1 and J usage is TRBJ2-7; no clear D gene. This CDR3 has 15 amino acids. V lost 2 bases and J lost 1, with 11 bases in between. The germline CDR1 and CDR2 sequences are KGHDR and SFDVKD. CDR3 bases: TGTGCCACCAGTGATTCCGTTGGGCAGTCCTACGAGCAGTACTTC. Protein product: CATSDSVGQSYEQYF.

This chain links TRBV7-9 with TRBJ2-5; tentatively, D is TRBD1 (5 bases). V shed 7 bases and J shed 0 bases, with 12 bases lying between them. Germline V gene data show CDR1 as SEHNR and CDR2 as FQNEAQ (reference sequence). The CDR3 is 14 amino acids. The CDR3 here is CASTTDRNQETQYF. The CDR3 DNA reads TGTGCCAGCACCACAGACAGAAACCAAGAGACCCAGTACTTC. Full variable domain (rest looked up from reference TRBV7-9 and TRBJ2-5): DTGVSQNPRHKITKRGQNVTFRCDPISEHNRLYWYRQTLGQGPEFLTYFQNEAQLEKSRLLSDRFSAERPKGSFSTLEIQRTEQGDSAMYLCASTTDRNQETQYFGPGTRLLVL.

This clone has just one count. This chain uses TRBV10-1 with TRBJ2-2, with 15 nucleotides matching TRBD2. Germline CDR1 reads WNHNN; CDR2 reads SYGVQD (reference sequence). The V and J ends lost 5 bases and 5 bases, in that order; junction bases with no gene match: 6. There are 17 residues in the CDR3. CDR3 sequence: CASSTHGLAGGTGELFF. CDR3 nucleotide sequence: TGCGCCAGCAGTACCCATGGACTAGCGGGGGGGACCGGGGAGCTGTTTTTT.

The CDR3 nucleotides read TGTGCCAGCAGCCCCTCACTAGCGACAGATACGCAGTATTTT. This gives the protein CASSPSLATDTQYF. The chain has TRBV6-5 and TRBJ2-3, with 7 bases that match TRBD2. Germline values: CDR1 MNHEY, CDR2 SVGAGI. This CDR3 spans 14 amino acids. Trimming at V came to 6 bases and at J to 3 bases, leaving 6 bases not matched to a gene.

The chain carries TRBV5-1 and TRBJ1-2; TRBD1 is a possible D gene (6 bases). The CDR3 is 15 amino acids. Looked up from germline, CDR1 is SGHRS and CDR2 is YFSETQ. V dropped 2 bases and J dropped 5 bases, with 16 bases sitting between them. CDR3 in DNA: TGCGCCAGCAGCTTAGTGCAGGGGAGAGATTATGGCTACACCTTC. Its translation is CASSLVQGRDYGYTF.

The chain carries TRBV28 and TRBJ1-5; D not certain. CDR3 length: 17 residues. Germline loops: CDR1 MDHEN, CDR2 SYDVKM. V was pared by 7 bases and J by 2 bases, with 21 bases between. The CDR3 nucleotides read TGTGCCAGCAAACCCCGATTTTGGAGGGCGGGCAATCAGCCCCAGCATTTT. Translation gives CASKPRFWRAGNQPQHF.

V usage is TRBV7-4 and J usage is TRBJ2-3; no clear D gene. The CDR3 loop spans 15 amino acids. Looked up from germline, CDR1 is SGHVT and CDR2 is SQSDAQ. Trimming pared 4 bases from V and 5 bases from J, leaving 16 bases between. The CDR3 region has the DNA TGTGCCAGCAGCTGTGATTTTCCCCTACTAGATACGCAGTATTTT. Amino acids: CASSCDFPLLDTQYF.

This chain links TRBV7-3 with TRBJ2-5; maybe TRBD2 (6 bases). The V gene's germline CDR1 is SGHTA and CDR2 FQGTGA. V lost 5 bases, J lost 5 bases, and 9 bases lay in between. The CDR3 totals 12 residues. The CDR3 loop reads CASSLAGETQYF. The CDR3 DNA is TGTGCCAGCAGCCTCGCGGGGGAGACCCAGTACTTC.

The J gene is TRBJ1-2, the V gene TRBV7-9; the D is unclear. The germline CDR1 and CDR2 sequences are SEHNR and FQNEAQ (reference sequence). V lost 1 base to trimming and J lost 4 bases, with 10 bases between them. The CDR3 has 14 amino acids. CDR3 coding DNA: TGTGCCAGCAGCTTAGATGCGGGAGGCTATGGCTACACCTTC. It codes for CASSLDAGGYGYTF.

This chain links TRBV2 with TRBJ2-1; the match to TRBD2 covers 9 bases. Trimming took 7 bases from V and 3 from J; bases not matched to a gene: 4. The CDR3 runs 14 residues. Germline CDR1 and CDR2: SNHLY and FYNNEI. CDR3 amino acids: CASTTSGDYNEQFF. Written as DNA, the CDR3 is TGTGCCAGCACGACTAGCGGAGACTACAATGAGCAGTTCTTC.

CDR3 loop: CASSKVVRPYNSPLHF. CDR3 DNA: TGTGCCAGCAGCAAAGTAGTCAGGCCCTATAATTCACCCCTCCACTTT. The chain combines TRBV21-1 with TRBJ1-6; the table names TRBD1, a call not compared with the DNA. TRBV21-1 represents a pseudogene. The CDR3 is made up of 16 amino acids.

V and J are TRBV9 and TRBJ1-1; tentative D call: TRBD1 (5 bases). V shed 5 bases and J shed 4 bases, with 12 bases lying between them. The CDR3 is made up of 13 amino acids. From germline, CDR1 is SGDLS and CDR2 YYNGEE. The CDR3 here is CASSSKGVTEAFF. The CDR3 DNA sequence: TGTGCCAGCAGTTCGAAAGGGGTCACTGAAGCTTTCTTT.

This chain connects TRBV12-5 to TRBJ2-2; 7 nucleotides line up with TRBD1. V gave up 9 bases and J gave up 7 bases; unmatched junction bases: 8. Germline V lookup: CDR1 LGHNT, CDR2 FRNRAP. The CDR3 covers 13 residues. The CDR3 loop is CASVDRVGGELFF. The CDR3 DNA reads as TGTGCTAGCGTCGACAGGGTGGGCGGGGAGCTGTTTTTT.

The CDR3 here is CASSLGLAGVNEQFF. CDR3 DNA sequence: TGTGCCAGCAGCTTAGGACTAGCGGGAGTCAATGAGCAGTTCTTC. This chain uses TRBV7-9 with TRBJ2-1; 12 nucleotides align to TRBD2. Germline trimming cut 1 base from V and 6 bases from J; bases unmatched to any gene: 1. Germline CDR1 reads SEHNR; CDR2 reads FQNEAQ (reference sequence). The CDR3 consists of 15 residues.